This T cell receptor (beta chain) was captured in a study of T cells expressing NK-cell markers. Study-wide results and limits: In a handful of donors, dominant clonotypes made up about 28.3-65% of CD3+CD56-NKG2C+ cells.

5'RACE template switching with UMIs generated TCR beta cDNA. TCRdb re-called the 5' RACE reads and catalogs CDR3 proteins one per entry, DNA excluded. Its table lists about 540,000 distinct CDR3 sequences. Note on this clonotype: Its antigen is currently unknown.

The germline V gene encodes CDR1 SGHNT and CDR2 YENEEA. This CDR3 is 13 amino acids long. The clonotype comes from a man younger than 35 in good health. The J gene is TRBJ1-1, the V gene TRBV11-3. The sample consisted of blood T cells: a sorted CD56 or NKG2C T cell subset, CD4+ or CD8+ T cells, or bulk PBMC T cells (not recorded which). CDR3 residues: CASSTGGLAEAFF.